This T cell receptor (beta chain) was obtained from a study of PD-1 blockade in classical Hodgkin lymphoma. Here immunoSEQ multiplex PCR was the method, and the copy in TCRdb shows in-frame clones only, minus some. Among 30,000 to 40,000 clones listed, around nine tenths were seen once. The CDR3 runs to 16 residues. The V and J ends lost 4 bases and 3 bases respectively, with 20 bases between them. Germline values: CDR1 SGDLS, CDR2 YYNGEE. Time point noted: newly diagnosed, previously untreated cHL patient sample. CD4+ T cells were purified from thawed PBMCs by magnetic negative selection. As regards this clone: The target antigen is unknown.

Overall study results and limits: Underlying causes for the observed repertoire differences were not defined, possibly disease activity or prior therapy.

Material: CD4+ T cells from blood. The chain couples TRBV9 to TRBJ2-7; possibly TRBD1 for D (6 bases). This clonotype originated in a human donor with classical Hodgkin lymphoma. The CDR3 region is CASSPTGSVLRYEQYF. For the CDR3, the DNA is TGTGCCAGCAGCCCTACAGGGTCTGTGCTACGCTACGAGCAGTACTTC.